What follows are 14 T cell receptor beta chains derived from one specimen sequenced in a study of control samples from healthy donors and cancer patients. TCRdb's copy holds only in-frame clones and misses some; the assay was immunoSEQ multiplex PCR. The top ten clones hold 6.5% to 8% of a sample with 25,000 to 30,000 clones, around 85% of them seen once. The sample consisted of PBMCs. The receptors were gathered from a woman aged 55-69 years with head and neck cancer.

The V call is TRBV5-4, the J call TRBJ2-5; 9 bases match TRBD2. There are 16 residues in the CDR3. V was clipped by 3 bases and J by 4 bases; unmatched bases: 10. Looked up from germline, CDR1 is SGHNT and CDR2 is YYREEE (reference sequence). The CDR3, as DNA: TGTGCCAGCAGCTCAGGTCCAGCGGGGGGCGGAGAGACCCAGTACTTC. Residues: CASSSGPAGGGETQYF. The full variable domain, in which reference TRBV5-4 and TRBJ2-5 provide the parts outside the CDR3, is ETGVTQSPTHLIKTRGQQVTLRCSSQSGHNTVSWYQQALGQGPQFIFQYYREEENGRGNFPPRFSGLQFPNYSSELNVNALELDDSALYLCASSSGPAGGGETQYFGPGTRLLVL.

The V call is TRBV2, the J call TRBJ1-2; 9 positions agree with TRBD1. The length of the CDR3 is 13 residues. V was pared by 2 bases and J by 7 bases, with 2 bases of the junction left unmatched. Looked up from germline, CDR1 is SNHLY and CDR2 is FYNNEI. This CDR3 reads CASSETDRGGYTF. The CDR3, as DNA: TGTGCCAGCAGTGAAACGGACAGGGGTGGCTACACCTTC.

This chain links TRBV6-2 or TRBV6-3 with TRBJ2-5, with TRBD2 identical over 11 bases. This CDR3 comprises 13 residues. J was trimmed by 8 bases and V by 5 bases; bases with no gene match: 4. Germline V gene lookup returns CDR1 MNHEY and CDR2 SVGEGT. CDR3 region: CASSLAGGYTQYF. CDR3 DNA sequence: TGTGCCAGCAGTCTAGCGGGGGGATACACCCAGTACTTC.

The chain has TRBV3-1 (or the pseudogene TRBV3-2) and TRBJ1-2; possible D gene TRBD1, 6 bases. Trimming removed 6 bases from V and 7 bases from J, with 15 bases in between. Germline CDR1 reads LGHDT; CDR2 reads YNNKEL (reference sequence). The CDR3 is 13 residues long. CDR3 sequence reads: CASSPMGGSGYTF. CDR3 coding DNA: TGTGCCAGCAGTCCTATGGGGGGCTCTGGCTACACCTTC.

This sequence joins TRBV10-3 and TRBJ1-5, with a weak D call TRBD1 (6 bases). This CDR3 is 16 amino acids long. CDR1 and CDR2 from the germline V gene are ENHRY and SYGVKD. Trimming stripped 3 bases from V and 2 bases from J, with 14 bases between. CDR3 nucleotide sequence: TGTGCCATCAGTGATGGTCGGGACATAGGCAATCAGCCCCAGCATTTT. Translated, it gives CAISDGRDIGNQPQHF.

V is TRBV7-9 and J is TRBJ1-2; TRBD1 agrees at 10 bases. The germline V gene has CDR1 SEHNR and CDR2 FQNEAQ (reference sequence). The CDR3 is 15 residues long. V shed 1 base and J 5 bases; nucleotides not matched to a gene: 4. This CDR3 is CASSLGDRGAYGYTF. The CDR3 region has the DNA TGTGCCAGCAGCTTAGGGGACAGGGGTGCTTATGGCTACACCTTC.

The DNA for the CDR3 is TGCGCCAGCAGCTCATCCCCAGGGGGCACTGAAGCTTTCTTT. Translation: CASSSSPGGTEAFF. The chain uses TRBV4-1 and TRBJ1-1, with 7 bases that match TRBD1. The V gene end was trimmed by 5 bases and the J gene end by 4 bases; junction bases not matched to a gene: 7. CDR3 length: 14 residues. Per germline, CDR1 MGHRA and CDR2 YSYEKL.

CDR3 DNA: TGTGCCAGCAACCTAGGGGCGGTAGGGGTGGAGACCCAGTACTTC. The encoded protein is CASNLGAVGVETQYF. The chain is built from TRBV28 and TRBJ2-5; a weak D match, TRBD1 (5 bases). V was clipped by 7 bases and J by 5 bases, with 20 bases between them. The V gene's germline CDR1 is MDHEN and CDR2 SYDVKM. This CDR3 is 15 amino acids long.

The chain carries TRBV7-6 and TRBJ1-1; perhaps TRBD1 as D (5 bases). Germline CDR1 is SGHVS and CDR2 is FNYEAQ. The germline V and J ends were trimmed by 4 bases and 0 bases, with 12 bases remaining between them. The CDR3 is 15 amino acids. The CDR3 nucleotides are TGTGCCAGCAGCTCAGGGTATGGAATGAACACTGAAGCTTTCTTT. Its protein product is CASSSGYGMNTEAFF.

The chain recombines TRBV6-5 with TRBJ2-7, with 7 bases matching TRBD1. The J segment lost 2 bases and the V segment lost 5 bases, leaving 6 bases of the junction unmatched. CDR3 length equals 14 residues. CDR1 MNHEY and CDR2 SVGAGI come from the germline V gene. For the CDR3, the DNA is TGTGCCAGCAGTCTCACGACAGGGACCTACGAGCAGTACTTC. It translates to CASSLTTGTYEQYF.

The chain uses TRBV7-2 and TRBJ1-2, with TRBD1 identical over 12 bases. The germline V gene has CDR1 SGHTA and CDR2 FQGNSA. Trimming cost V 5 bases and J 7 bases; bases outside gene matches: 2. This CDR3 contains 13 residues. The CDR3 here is CASSVGQGAGYTF. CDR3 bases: TGTGCCAGCAGCGTGGGACAGGGGGCTGGCTACACCTTC.

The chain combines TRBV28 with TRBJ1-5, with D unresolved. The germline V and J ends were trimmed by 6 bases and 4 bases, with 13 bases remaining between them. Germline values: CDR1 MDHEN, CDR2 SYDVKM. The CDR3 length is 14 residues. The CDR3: CASRKTLTNQPQHF. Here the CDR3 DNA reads TGTGCCAGCAGAAAGACTCTCACTAATCAGCCCCAGCATTTT.

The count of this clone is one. The CDR3 spells CASSFSVFAGIKNIQYF. CDR3 in DNA: TGCGCCAGCAGCTTCTCGGTCTTTGCAGGGATAAAAAACATTCAGTACTTC. The chain has TRBV5-1 and TRBJ2-4; possible D gene TRBD1, 5 bases. Germline V gene lookup returns CDR1 SGHRS and CDR2 YFSETQ. V lost 2 bases to trimming and J lost 4 bases, with 19 bases between them. This CDR3 is built from 17 residues.

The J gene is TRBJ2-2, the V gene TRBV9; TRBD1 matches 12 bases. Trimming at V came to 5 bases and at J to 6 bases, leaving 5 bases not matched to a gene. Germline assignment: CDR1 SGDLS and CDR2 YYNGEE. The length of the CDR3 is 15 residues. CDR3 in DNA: TGTGCCAGCAGTGTGGGACAGGGGGCGTCCGGGGAGCTGTTTTTT. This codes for CASSVGQGASGELFF.